A single sample is the source of the 14 T cell receptor beta chains below, sequenced in a study of blood T cell repertoires in COVID-19 (dated by TCRdb to the early 2020s). Preparation of the library involved the immunoSEQ multiplex PCR assay. The table comes from immuneACCESS by way of TCRdb, which keeps in-frame sequences with V and J called. Part of the clones is missing from these tables; in studies checked, under half for an unresolved V gene and the rest for unknown reasons. Counted in this sample were over 200,000 clones; around nine tenths of them appeared once. About 3.5% of the sample goes to the ten largest clones. The sequenced material came from PBMCs or T cells enriched from blood (not recorded which). The receptor set was obtained from a woman between 25 and 40 years old who had been exposed to COVID-19.

On this clone: One junction end does not reproduce the germline sequence, and a read error may be involved. The chain recombines TRBV2 with TRBJ2-6, with D tentatively TRBD2 (5 bases). Germline loops: CDR1 SNHLY, CDR2 FYNNEI. The CDR3 has 17 amino acids. In DNA, the CDR3 is TGTGCCAGCCGTGAGGAAATAGCGCACTCTGGGGCCAACGTCCTGACTTTC. Translated: CASREEIAHSGANVLTF.

The CDR3 DNA is TGCGCCAGCAGCTTGTGGCCGGAGGGGACGGCTTCGGCCTACGAGCAGTACTTC. Encoded protein: CASSLWPEGTASAYEQYF. This chain joins TRBV5-1 and TRBJ2-7, with D possibly being TRBD2 (6 bases). This CDR3 contains 18 residues. Trimming took 1 base from V and 2 from J, leaving 22 bases between them. Germline CDR1 and CDR2: SGHRS and YFSETQ. The full variable domain, with the rest looked up from reference TRBV5-1 and TRBJ2-7, is KAGVTQTPRYLIKTRGQQVTLSCSPISGHRSVSWYQQTPGQGLQFLFEYFSETQRNKGNFPGRFSGRQFSNSRSEMNVSTLELGDSALYLCASSLWPEGTASAYEQYFGPGTRLTVT.

V gene TRBV28 combines with J gene TRBJ2-3; TRBD2 matches at 12 bases. The germline CDR1 and CDR2 sequences are MDHEN and SYDVKM. This CDR3 has 16 residues. J gave up 5 bases and V 5 bases, and 8 bases lay outside the gene matches. CDR3: CASSPRLAGVVDTQYF. CDR3 sequence (DNA): TGTGCCAGCAGTCCCAGACTAGCGGGAGTCGTAGATACGCAGTATTTT.

V usage is TRBV5-1 and J usage is TRBJ1-1, with 9 bases that match TRBD1. Trimming cost V 2 bases and J 1 base; bases outside gene matches: 3. Germline V gives CDR1 SGHRS, CDR2 YFSETQ. CDR3 size: 15 residues. The CDR3 region has the DNA TGCGCCAGCAGCTTTCTGGGACAGGGGAACACTGAAGCTTTCTTT. Translated, it gives CASSFLGQGNTEAFF.

To note about this clone: Other DNA sequences of this sample code for an identical CDR3. This chain uses TRBV27 with TRBJ2-7, with D unresolved. V lost 4 bases to trimming and J lost 3 bases, with 4 bases between them. The CDR3 is made up of 11 amino acids. CDR1 and CDR2 from the germline V gene are MNHEY and SMNVEV (reference sequence). CDR3 loop: CASSSLYEQYF. In DNA form, the CDR3 reads TGTGCCAGCAGTTCCCTCTACGAGCAGTACTTC.

The rearrangement joins TRBV4-1 to TRBJ1-2, with 7 bases that match TRBD1. The CDR3 sequence is 15 residues long. J gave up 4 bases and V 4 bases, and 9 bases lay outside the gene matches. Germline V gene data show CDR1 as MGHRA and CDR2 as YSYEKL. The CDR3 here is CASSPGDRAIYGYTF. CDR3 DNA: TGCGCCAGCAGCCCCGGAGACAGGGCCATCTATGGCTACACCTTC.

The rearrangement links TRBV5-6 to TRBJ2-5; TRBD2 agrees at 7 bases. V shed 0 bases, J shed 5 bases, and the junction held 4 bases outside the gene matches. CDR3 length: 14 amino acids. Germline V gene data show CDR1 as SGHDT and CDR2 as YYEEEE. CDR3 sequence: CASSLAWGGETQYF. CDR3 nucleotides: TGTGCCAGCAGCTTGGCCTGGGGGGGTGAGACCCAGTACTTC.

This clone has just a few counts. This chain uses TRBV9 with TRBJ1-3; D is perhaps TRBD1 (5 bases). V was trimmed by 0 bases and J by 1 base, leaving 11 bases between them. CDR1 is SGDLS and CDR2 is YYNGEE in the germline V gene. The CDR3 has 16 residues. CDR3 in DNA: TGTGCCAGCAGCGTAGCCCCGACAGTGTCTGGAAACACCATATATTTT. Residues: CASSVAPTVSGNTIYF. The whole variable domain, filled in from reference TRBV9 and TRBJ1-3, reads DSGVTQTPKHLITATGQRVTLRCSPRSGDLSVYWYQQSLDQGLQFLIQYYNGEERAKGNILERFSAQQFPDLHSELNLSSLELGDSALYFCASSVAPTVSGNTIYFGEGSWLTVV.

The chain is built from TRBV7-9 and TRBJ2-5; D gene unclear. CDR1 and CDR2 from the germline V gene are SEHNR and FQNEAQ (reference sequence). The CDR3 runs 13 residues. Trimming pared 6 bases from V and 2 bases from J, leaving 10 bases between. CDR3 in amino acids: CASRSTEQETQYF. For the CDR3, the DNA is TGTGCCAGCAGATCGACTGAACAAGAGACCCAGTACTTC.

This clone was counted a single time. J is TRBJ2-1 and V is TRBV9; 12 bases match TRBD2. CDR3 length equals 16 residues. The V gene end was trimmed by 0 bases and the J gene end by 7 bases; junction bases not matched to a gene: 5. The germline V gene has CDR1 SGDLS and CDR2 YYNGEE. The CDR3 nucleotides read TGTGCCAGCAGCGTAGTTAGACTAGCGGGAGAGAATGAGCAGTTCTTC. This encodes CASSVVRLAGENEQFF.

V gene TRBV7-8 combines with J gene TRBJ2-3; 9 bases line up with TRBD2. CDR3 length equals 16 residues. Germline lookup yields CDR1 SGHVS and CDR2 FQNEAQ. The junction had 8 bases not matched to a gene; V was cut back by 2 bases and J by 5 bases. Here the CDR3 reads CASSLRREGREDTQYF. CDR3 nucleotide sequence: TGTGCCAGCAGCTTAAGGCGGGAGGGCAGGGAAGATACGCAGTATTTT.

This clone came up a few times. This chain uses TRBV2 with TRBJ1-1; TRBD1 aligns across 9 bases. V lost 6 bases, J lost 4 bases, and 12 bases stayed unmatched. Per the germline V gene, CDR1 is SNHLY and CDR2 is FYNNEI. This CDR3 has 16 amino acids. This CDR3 is CASRKGQGFGVTEAFF. The CDR3 DNA sequence: TGTGCCAGCAGGAAAGGACAGGGGTTTGGCGTCACTGAAGCTTTCTTT.

To note about this clone: The junction departs from the called germline gene at one end, perhaps through a read error. The V and J genes are TRBV7-9 and TRBJ1-4; a weak D match, TRBD1 (5 bases). The CDR3 contains 16 residues. Germline assignment: CDR1 SEHNR and CDR2 FQNEAQ (reference sequence). The CDR3 bases are TGTGCCAGCAGCCTAGCGACGGGAGGGGCACGGGAAAAACTGTTTTTT. Translation: CASSLATGGAREKLFF.

This chain uses TRBV10-1 with TRBJ1-2; 7 bases are shared with TRBD1. After removal of 0 bases from V and 5 bases from J, the junction contained 3 bases not matched to a gene. Germline V gene data show CDR1 as WNHNN and CDR2 as SYGVQD (reference sequence). The CDR3 has 14 amino acids. The CDR3, as DNA: TGCGCCAGCAGTGAGTCCAACAGGGGTTATGGCTACACCTTC. Amino acids: CASSESNRGYGYTF.